This paragraph covers one TCR beta chain sequence. As yet, its antigen is unknown. The sample belongs to a study of regulatory T cells in long-lasting Graves disease. Study findings and constraints: Persistent Graves' patients showed less TCR diversity than newly diagnosed patients showed.

With iRepertoire HTBI primers and Arm-PCR of CDR3 regions, TCR beta libraries were built. A single record per CDR3 protein comes from TCRdb applying MiXCR to the multiplex PCR reads. The table includes 320,000 or so distinct CDR3 sequences, over 15% detected once. The sample's time point: newly diagnosed GD, antithyroid drugs for less than 3 months. TCR sequences were obtained from RNA taken from PBMCs. There are 15 residues in the CDR3. The V end lost 4 bases, the J end lost 0 bases, and 11 bases lay between the germline ends. V usage is TRBV12-3 or TRBV12-4 and J usage is TRBJ2-3; D ambiguous. The sample consisted of peripheral blood mononuclear cells (PBMCs), taken at new diagnosis, from a patient treated with antithyroid drugs. The sequence was obtained from a female donor with Graves disease. DNA for the CDR3: TGTGCCAGCAGTTGCTCTGGCGGAAGCACAGATACGCAGTATTTT. Protein: CASSCSGGSTDTQYF.